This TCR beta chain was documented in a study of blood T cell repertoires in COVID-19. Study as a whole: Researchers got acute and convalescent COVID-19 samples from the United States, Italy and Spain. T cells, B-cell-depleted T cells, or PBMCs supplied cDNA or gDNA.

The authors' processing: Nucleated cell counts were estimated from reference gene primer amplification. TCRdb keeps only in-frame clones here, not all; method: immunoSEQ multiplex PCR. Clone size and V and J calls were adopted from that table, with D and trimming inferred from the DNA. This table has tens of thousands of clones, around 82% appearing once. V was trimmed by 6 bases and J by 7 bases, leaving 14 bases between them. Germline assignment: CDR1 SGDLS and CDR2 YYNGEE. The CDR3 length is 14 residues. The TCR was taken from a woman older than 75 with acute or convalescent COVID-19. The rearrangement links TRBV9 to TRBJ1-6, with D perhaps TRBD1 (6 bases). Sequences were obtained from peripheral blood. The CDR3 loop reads CASNPGHPNSPLHF. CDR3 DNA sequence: TGTGCCAGCAACCCGGGACACCCAAATTCACCCCTCCACTTT.